Listed below are T cell receptor beta chains from one sample, sequenced in a study of blood T cell repertoires in COVID-19. Some clones are missing from TCRdb's copy, which holds only in-frame ones; the method was immunoSEQ multiplex PCR. The table lists about 160,000 clones, over 70% of them singletons. The sample taken for sequencing was peripheral blood. The receptors originated from a woman of 80 years or more with active or convalescent COVID-19. CDR3s include the opening cysteine and the closing phenylalanine or tryptophan. Each record gives: clone size, V gene, CDR3 length, D gene, J gene, CDR3 DNA, CDR3 protein. The D gene is left open where the match is weak. Only some rows state a clone size, as once, few, many or a class for expanded clones.

>NA|TRBV15|15|NA|TRBJ1-5
TGTGCCACCAGCAGAGAGGGCAGTCAAAATCAGCCCCAGCATTTT
CATSREGSQNQPQHF
>NA|TRBV19|14|TRBD1|TRBJ1-2
TGTGCCAGTAGTATCTCCGAGACAGGGTATGGCTACACCTTC
CASSISETGYGYTF
>NA|TRBV10-3|14|NA|TRBJ1-1
TGTGCCATCAGTGTAGGCGGTACGAACACTGAAGCTTTCTTT
CAISVGGTNTEAFF
>NA|TRBV5-1|15|TRBD2|TRBJ2-5
TGCGCCAGCAGAGCTAGCGGGGGGGCCGTGGAGACCCAGTACTTC
CASRASGGAVETQYF
>NA|TRBV19|14|NA|TRBJ1-4
TGTGCCAGTAGTATCCGGGGGGATAATGAAAAACTGTTTTTT
CASSIRGDNEKLFF
>NA|TRBV9|13|NA|TRBJ1-1
TGTGCCAGCAGCGTAGATGCCGGGACTGAAGCTTTCTTT
CASSVDAGTEAFF
>NA|TRBV7-3|16|TRBD2|TRBJ2-2
TGTGCCAGCAGCCTCACTAGCGGGGCCCGGGCCGGGGAGCTGTTTTTT
CASSLTSGARAGELFF
>NA|TRBV5-6|16|NA|TRBJ2-7
TGTGCCAGCAGCCACAGGGCGGCAACAGAACCCTACGAGCAGTACTTC
CASSHRAATEPYEQYF
>NA|TRBV18|13|TRBD1|TRBJ2-7
TGTGCCAGCTCACCGGGACAGGTTTACGAGCAGTACTTC
CASSPGQVYEQYF
>NA|TRBV5-8|14|TRBD1|TRBJ1-2
TGTGCCAGCAGCTTCGGGACAGGGCAGGATGGCTACACCTTC
CASSFGTGQDGYTF
>NA|TRBV23-1|14|NA|TRBJ2-1
TGCGCCAGCAGTCAATGTAGCAGGGAGGATGAGCAGTTCTTC
CASSQCSREDEQFF
>NA|TRBV23-1|16|TRBD1|TRBJ2-7
TGCGCCAGCAGTCAATCAAAAGGGGACAGCTCCTACGAGCAGTACTTC
CASSQSKGDSSYEQYF
>NA|TRBV9|14|NA|TRBJ2-7
TGTGCCAGCAGCCCTCCAGGGCTACCTCACGAGCAGTACTTC
CASSPPGLPHEQYF
>NA|TRBV5-5|15|NA|TRBJ1-3
TGTGCCAGCAGCCCGGTGAGGGCCGAACGAAACACCATATATTTT
CASSPVRAERNTIYF
>NA|TRBV19|15|NA|TRBJ2-3
TGTGCCAGTACCTCTGGACGGGGGAGCACAGATACGCAGTATTTT
CASTSGRGSTDTQYF
>NA|TRBV7-2|11|NA|TRBJ2-7
TGTGCCAGCAGCCCTGCCTACGAGCAGTACTTC
CASSPAYEQYF
>NA|TRBV3-1/TRBV3-2|16|NA|TRBJ1-1
TGTGCCAGCAGCCAAGGATCTTGGGCGGGGAACACTGAAGCTTTCTTT
CASSQGSWAGNTEAFF
>few|TRBV12-5|16|NA|TRBJ1-1
TGTGCTAGTGGTTTATCACAGCCTATATCATTGGCTGAAGCTTTCTTT
CASGLSQPISLAEAFF
>NA|TRBV11-2|16|TRBD2|TRBJ2-7
TGTGCCAGCAGCTTTGAAGGACTAGCGGGGGGGTACGAGCAGTACTTC
CASSFEGLAGGYEQYF
>once|TRBV29-1|14|NA|TRBJ2-7
TGCAGCCCGACGCCCAGGGGAGACTCCTACGAGCAGTACTTC
CSPTPRGDSYEQYF
>NA|TRBV4-1|19|TRBD2|TRBJ2-7
TGCGCCAGCAGCCAAGAACCGGTGCTAGCGGGGGGGAGTTCCCACGAGCAGTACTTC
CASSQEPVLAGGSSHEQYF
>NA|TRBV20-1|16|TRBD1|TRBJ1-5
TGCAGTGCTAGTTTAAGGGGGACAGGGTACGATCAGCCCCAGCATTTT
CSASLRGTGYDQPQHF
>NA|TRBV16|13|NA|TRBJ2-1
TGTGCCAGCAGCCCCCTAATCGAGGGTTCTCAGTTCTTC
CASSPLIEGSQFF
>once|TRBV5-1|16|TRBD1|TRBJ2-7
TGCGCCAGCAGCTTGTTGGGAGGGACAGGGAGCGACGAGCAGTACTTC
CASSLLGGTGSDEQYF
>NA|TRBV28|14|NA|TRBJ2-3
TGTGCCAGCAGTTCCTCTCCCGACATGGGTACGCAGTATTTT
CASSSSPDMGTQYF
>NA|TRBV30|13|TRBD1|TRBJ1-5
TGTGCCTGGAGTAACAGGGGCTATCAGCCCCAGCATTTT
CAWSNRGYQPQHF
>NA|TRBV27|13|NA|TRBJ2-5
TGTGCCAGCAGTTTTTCGGGGGAAGAGACCCAGTACTTC
CASSFSGEETQYF
>NA|TRBV9|15|NA|TRBJ1-4
TGTGCCAGCAGCGCCCAGGGCTCAACTAATGAAAAACTGTTTTTT
CASSAQGSTNEKLFF
>NA|TRBV4-3|13|NA|TRBJ1-1
TGCGCCAGCAGCCAGGGCTTGGGCACTGAAGCTTTCTTT
CASSQGLGTEAFF
>once|TRBV6-5|14|NA|TRBJ1-5
TGTGCCAGCAGCCAAGACAGGAGCAATCAGCCCCAGCATTTT
CASSQDRSNQPQHF
>NA|TRBV7-6|15|TRBD1|TRBJ2-1
TGTGCCAGCAGCCGTGACAGGGCCTCCTACAATGAGCAGTTCTTC
CASSRDRASYNEQFF
>NA|TRBV6-5|14|NA|TRBJ1-4
TGTGCCAGCAGTTACGGCGGGGGGAATGAAAAACTGTTTTTT
CASSYGGGNEKLFF
>NA|TRBV11-2|16|NA|TRBJ1-2
TGTGCCAGCAGCCCAACTCCCCCCGGTTATCGCTATGGCTACACCTTC
CASSPTPPGYRYGYTF
>once|TRBV29-1|16|NA|TRBJ1-3
TGCAGCGTTGAAGGGGGGCCCGGCAGGGCTGGAAACACCATATATTTT
CSVEGGPGRAGNTIYF
>NA|TRBV11-2|14|NA|TRBJ2-7
TGTGCCAGCAGCTTACGGGTACCCGCCTACGAGCAGTACTTC
CASSLRVPAYEQYF
>NA|TRBV7-2|15|NA|TRBJ2-3
TGTGCCAGCAGCTCACAGGGATGGGGCACAGATACGCAGTATTTT
CASSSQGWGTDTQYF
>NA|TRBV13|13|TRBD1|TRBJ2-7
TGTGCCAGCAGCTCTGGACAGGGTATACAGCAGTACTTC
CASSSGQGIQQYF
>NA|TRBV6-1|14|NA|TRBJ1-6
TGTGCCAGCACCAAAGGGGGGGTAAATTCACCCCTCCACTTT
CASTKGGVNSPLHF
>NA|TRBV7-2|17|NA|TRBJ2-1
TGTGCCAGCAGCTTTACTTGGGACAACCCCCCGTGGAATGAGCAGTTCTTC
CASSFTWDNPPWNEQFF
>NA|TRBV6-5|16|NA|TRBJ1-3
TGTGCCAGCAGTTACTCGACAACACCGGTCGGAAACACCATATATTTT
CASSYSTTPVGNTIYF
>NA|TRBV19|16|NA|TRBJ1-1
TGTGCCAGTAGTATCTCAACCGACAGCTTGAACACTGAAGCTTTCTTT
CASSISTDSLNTEAFF
>NA|TRBV7-2|16|TRBD2|TRBJ2-5
TGTGCCAGCAGCTCGACTAGCGGGGGGGCCTGGAAGACCCAGTACTTC
CASSSTSGGAWKTQYF
>NA|TRBV9|14|NA|TRBJ1-1
TGTGCCAGCAGCTCTCGTGAAGGGGTCCCAGAAGCTTTCTTT
CASSSREGVPEAFF
>NA|TRBV5-1|16|TRBD1|TRBJ2-2
TGCGCCAGCAGCGGTCCCGGGACAGGGGTGGACGGGGAGCTGTTTTTT
CASSGPGTGVDGELFF
>NA|TRBV4-3|16|NA|TRBJ1-1
TGCGCCAGCAGCCAAGCTGTGGCCACGTTGAAAACTGAAGCTTTCTTT
CASSQAVATLKTEAFF